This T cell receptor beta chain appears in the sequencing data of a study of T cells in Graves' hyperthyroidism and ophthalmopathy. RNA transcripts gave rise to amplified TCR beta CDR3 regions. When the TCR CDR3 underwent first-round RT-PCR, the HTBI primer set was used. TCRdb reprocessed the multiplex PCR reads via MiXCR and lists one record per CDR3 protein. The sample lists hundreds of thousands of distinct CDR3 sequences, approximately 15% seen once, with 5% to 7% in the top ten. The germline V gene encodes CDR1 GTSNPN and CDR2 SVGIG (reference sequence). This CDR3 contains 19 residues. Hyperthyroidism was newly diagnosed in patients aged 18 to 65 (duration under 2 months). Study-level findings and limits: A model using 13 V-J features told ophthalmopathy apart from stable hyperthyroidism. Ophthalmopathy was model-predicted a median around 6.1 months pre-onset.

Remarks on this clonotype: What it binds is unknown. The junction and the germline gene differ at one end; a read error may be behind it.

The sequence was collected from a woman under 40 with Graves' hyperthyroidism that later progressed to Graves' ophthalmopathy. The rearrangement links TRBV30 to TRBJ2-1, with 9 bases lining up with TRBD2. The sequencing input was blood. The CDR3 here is CAWSVARTSATFSCNEQFF. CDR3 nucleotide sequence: TGTGCCTGGAGCGTAGCTAGGACTAGCGCAACATTTTCCTGCAATGAGCAGTTCTTC. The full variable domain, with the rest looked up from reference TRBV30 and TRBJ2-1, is SQTIHQWPATLVQPVGSPLSLECTVEGTSNPNLYWYRQAAGRGLQLLFYSVGIGQISSEVPQNLSASRPQDRQFILSSKKLLLSDSGFYLCAWSVARTSATFSCNEQFFGPGTRLTVL.